The 13 T cell receptor beta chains given below trace back to one sample, sequenced in a study of human T cells and chemical hapten exposure. The time point here: patch test 3, about 24 weeks after DPC sensitization. Specified treatment: therapeutic diphenylcyclopropenone sensitization with weekly scalp DPC. TCRdb called the RACE reads again in MiXCR, with one record for every CDR3 protein. Found here are 80,000 to 100,000 distinct CDR3 sequences, 10% to 14% of them singletons; the top ten hold 3% to 4%. The sample consisted of whole blood, taken in connection with sensitization to the hapten diphenylcyclopropenone (DPC). Receptor source: a woman aged 45-60 years with alopecia areata. Some clones in this sample may be carry-over from other donors' samples.

This clonotype was found many times. The rearrangement uses TRBV7-6 and TRBJ2-3; 10 bases match TRBD2. V lost 2 bases and J lost 3; bases outside the gene matches: 8. This CDR3 comprises 17 residues. Germline-derived CDR1 and CDR2 are SGHVS and FNYEAQ. CDR3 sequence: CASSLRLAGPKTDTQYF. In DNA, the CDR3 is TGTGCCAGCAGCTTAAGACTAGCGGGCCCTAAGACAGATACGCAGTATTTT.

This clonotype was picked up a small number of times. The genes are TRBV7-2 and TRBJ2-3, with 8 bases fitting TRBD1. The length of the CDR3 is 15 residues. V trimming: 8 bases; J trimming: 3 bases; junction bases outside the gene matches: 10. CDR1 SGHTA and CDR2 FQGNSA come from the germline V gene. In nucleotides, the CDR3 is TGTGCCAGCGGCGACAGGGGCTATAGGACAGATACGCAGTATTTT. Protein sequence: CASGDRGYRTDTQYF.

This clonotype was observed a few times. This rearrangement joins TRBV7-9 to TRBJ2-1; D is perhaps TRBD2 (6 bases). Germline V gives CDR1 SEHNR, CDR2 FQNEAQ (reference sequence). Trimming shortened V by 5 bases and J by 3 bases, and 17 bases separated the two germline ends. The CDR3 extends over 16 amino acids. The CDR3 DNA is TGTGCCAGCAGCCCCTTTTTCGGGAGCGACTACAATGAGCAGTTCTTC. Protein sequence: CASSPFFGSDYNEQFF. The full variable domain, its missing parts supplied by reference TRBV7-9 and TRBJ2-1, is DTGVSQNPRHKITKRGQNVTFRCDPISEHNRLYWYRQTLGQGPEFLTYFQNEAQLEKSRLLSDRFSAERPKGSFSTLEIQRTEQGDSAMYLCASSPFFGSDYNEQFFGPGTRLTVL.

This clonotype was counted between two and nine times. The chain has TRBV20-1 and TRBJ2-1; D is possibly TRBD2 (5 bases). The CDR3 spans 15 residues. The V gene lost 0 bases and the J gene lost 3 bases, with 12 bases spanning the gap. From germline, CDR1 is DFQATT and CDR2 SNEGSKA (reference sequence). The CDR3 DNA reads TGCAGTGCTAGAGATCGTAGCGTGAGCTACAATGAGCAGTTCTTC. It yields the protein CSARDRSVSYNEQFF.

This clonotype was seen at least ten times. The rearrangement joins TRBV7-6 to TRBJ2-1; TRBD2 might be the D (5 bases). CDR3 size: 14 residues. V gave up 1 base and J gave up 6 bases, with 10 bases separating them. Per germline, CDR1 SGHVS and CDR2 FNYEAQ. This CDR3 is CASSLDYGVNEQFF. In nucleotides, the CDR3 is TGTGCCAGCAGCTTAGACTACGGGGTCAATGAGCAGTTCTTC.

This clonotype was counted a few times. The V and J genes are TRBV18 and TRBJ2-2; D unclear. Between the trimmed V and J ends, which lost 3 bases and 3 bases, there was a span of 5 bases. Germline lookup yields CDR1 KGHSH and CDR2 LQKENI. The CDR3 consists of 13 residues. The DNA for the CDR3 is TGTGCCAGCTCACCTGGATACACCGGGGAGCTGTTTTTT. As protein: CASSPGYTGELFF.

This clonotype was found many times. The chain joins TRBV7-9 to TRBJ2-4, with D possibly matching TRBD1 (6 bases). Trimming took off 4 bases at V and 0 bases at J, with 13 bases between the two ends. Germline V gene data show CDR1 as SEHNR and CDR2 as FQNEAQ (reference sequence). This CDR3 has 16 residues. The CDR3 nucleotides are TGTGCCAGCAGCTCAACAGGGATACTAGCCAAAAACATTCAGTACTTC. This encodes CASSSTGILAKNIQYF.

In its sample, this clonotype was seen many times. The rearrangement links TRBV2 to TRBJ1-1, with D maybe TRBD1 (5 bases). The CDR3 covers 15 residues. The V end was cut by 8 bases, the J end by 4 bases, with 20 bases between. The germline CDR1 and CDR2 sequences are SNHLY and FYNNEI. This CDR3 reads CASRDSTRVVTEAFF. CDR3 DNA: TGTGCCAGCCGGGACTCCACTCGTGTGGTCACTGAAGCTTTCTTT. The whole variable domain, remainder taken from reference TRBV2 and TRBJ1-1, is EPEVTQTPSHQVTQMGQEVILRCVPISNHLYFYWYRQILGQKVEFLVSFYNNEISEKSEIFDDQFSVERPDGSNFTLKIRSTKLEDSAMYFCASRDSTRVVTEAFFGQGTRLTVV.

The chain carries TRBV5-1 and TRBJ2-3; no reliable D call. V dropped 0 bases and J dropped 1 base, with 9 bases sitting between them. The CDR3 is 15 amino acids. The germline V gene has CDR1 SGHRS and CDR2 YFSETQ. CDR3 residues: CASSLGLPGTDTQYF. DNA for the CDR3: TGCGCCAGCAGCTTGGGACTGCCCGGCACAGATACGCAGTATTTT.

V and J are TRBV11-1 and TRBJ2-1; unclear D gene. With 5 bases removed from V and 1 base from J, the gap between germline ends came to 12 bases. This CDR3 is built from 15 residues. The germline gives CDR1 SGHAT, CDR2 FQDESV (reference sequence). The DNA of the CDR3 is TGTGCCAGCAGCCCTGGAACTCAATCCTACAATGAGCAGTTCTTC. It translates to CASSPGTQSYNEQFF.

This clonotype was seen a handful of times. The chain employs TRBV2 and TRBJ2-2; possible D gene TRBD2, 5 bases. Germline V gives CDR1 SNHLY, CDR2 FYNNEI. The CDR3 runs to 13 residues. V lost 6 bases and J 1 base, leaving 6 bases between the germline ends. CDR3 in DNA: TGTGCCAGCAGACTAGAGAACACCGGGGAGCTGTTTTTT. It yields the protein CASRLENTGELFF.

This clonotype was detected a few times. The chain joins TRBV20-1 to TRBJ2-2; unclear D gene. The V gene's germline CDR1 is DFQATT and CDR2 SNEGSKA (reference sequence). V dropped 2 bases and J dropped 6 bases, with 10 bases sitting between them. The CDR3 extends over 13 amino acids. CDR3 DNA sequence: TGCAGTGCTAGACTCTGGACGTCCGGGGAGCTGTTTTTT. The encoded protein is CSARLWTSGELFF.

This clonotype was counted many times. V usage is TRBV7-8 and J usage is TRBJ2-1, with D maybe TRBD2 (5 bases). Per the germline V gene, CDR1 is SGHVS and CDR2 is FQNEAQ. The V and J ends lost 6 bases and 8 bases respectively, with 20 bases between them. This CDR3 has 15 amino acids. The CDR3: CASRDPGTLPDEQFF. As DNA, the CDR3 is TGTGCCAGCAGGGATCCGGGAACCCTGCCCGATGAGCAGTTCTTC.